This entry concerns a single T cell receptor beta chain. It lacks a known antigen. Base qualities are not at hand, and no much larger clone is one base apart. This sample was included in a study of cytomegalovirus exposure and HLA in healthy donors (dated by TCRdb to the late 2010s). For the study in its entirety: An earlier analysis of fewer than 750 of the donors reported 276 Gb of sequence data and 117 million unique TCR beta sequences obtained from around 180 million T cells. An early release covering 550 to 650 HLA-typed donors comprised about 290 gigabases of sequencing data and tens of millions of unique TCR sequences. Of the 300 to 500 genotyped donors, 65% to 90% were placed in the genetic ancestry cluster associated with self-reported Caucasian donors. The study was designed to test whether signatures of past pathogen exposure could be identified by cataloging public T cell receptors. Using immunosequencing, the study profiled T cell repertoires from around 670 subjects and related those repertoires to cytomegalovirus serostatus. In addition to the first cohort of 650 to 800 subjects, a separate validation cohort of 120 different subjects was used. To predict cytomegalovirus infection status, the study brought together high-throughput TCR immunosequencing, statistical association of individual TCRs with disease status, and machine learning. A later analysis re-analyzed previously published TCR beta repertoires from 550 to 700 donors and added high-resolution HLA genotyping to study TCR occurrence patterns. Rather than drawing on any new phenotypic data, the later analysis identified candidate immune exposures from TCR beta sequences and the way those sequences occurred across donors. In an earlier analysis of a few hundred of the donors, high-throughput TCR beta sequencing was used to judge whether each TCR beta V gene segment behaved as functional or pseudogenic. Donor age, sex, ethnicity and CMV serostatus were compiled together with the repertoire data. A later genetic analysis used genome-wide SNP genotypes for about three fifths of the 666 donors, treating that subset as a discovery cohort. All discovery cohort repertoires had been generated on a single sequencing platform. HLA typing covered class I and class II loci at four-digit resolution. The number of typed donors differed by locus: about 620-640 for A, B, C, DRB1 and DQB1; approximately 530 for DQA1; 606 for DPA1; and around 470 for DPB1. Because of strong linkage in the cohort, roughly 5 DR-DQ haplotypes were treated as single units for association and clustering. On average, roughly 250,000 unique TCR beta nucleotide sequences were sequenced per donor among some 420 genotyped donors of the cohort, with 15% to 20% of those sequences being non-productive. What the work shows at the level of the full study, not this receptor alone: In a later analysis, about 17,000 TCR beta sequences were associated with specific HLA alleles at a false discovery rate of 0.05. CMV serostatus was the only immune exposure information available for the cohort. Most CMV-associated TCR beta chains appeared to be HLA-restricted in a later analysis, and the HLA associations seemed to be driven largely by CMV exposure. Because HLA typing was missing for some donors at each locus, association tests included only the typed subset. According to a later analysis, parvovirus B19, influenza, CMV and Epstein-Barr virus appeared linked to several top co-occurrence clusters. Strong co-occurrence of HLA alleles, especially DR and DQ, made assigning TCR associations to individual alleles difficult. Some IMGT-functional V segments, including TRBV6-2 and TRBV6-3, could not be distinguished by the 87-base-pair reads and were therefore excluded. The earlier analysis of about 600 of the donors excluded 15 to 20 rarely observed V segments, including chromosome 9 orphons, because counts were too low. A further reported finding was that TCR beta sequences accurately predicted the HLA-A and HLA-B alleles for most subjects in the first cohort. While some public TCRs were present in many individuals, most TCR sequences turned up only very rarely across donors. V-gene and J-gene trimming of TCR beta chains was associated with a missense DCLRE1C variant in a later genetic analysis, and the association was replicated in an independent cohort. Linkage disequilibrium might explain the correlated functional status among segregating V segments, but an unknown experimental factor could not be ruled out. The classifier was reported to diagnose cytomegalovirus status with high specificity and sensitivity in both the original and validation cohorts. In this cohort, only TCR beta chains were sequenced, and detectable features were limited by the absence of alpha or paired-chain data. The sequencing pipeline was judged likely to have produced a cluster of highly shared sequence variants as a technical artifact. Roughly uniform sequencing depth across donors was assumed in presence/absence analyses, although this assumption may not hold. According to a later analysis, TCR association rates differed among HLA loci, with DRB1 alleles showing the most associated TCRs and HLA-C alleles showing the fewest. In an earlier analysis of about 540 of the donors, most TCR beta V segments were observed in productive rearrangements about 87% or about 30% of the time, broadly matching IMGT annotations. A few of the identified cytomegalovirus-associated TCR beta chains were confirmed in vitro to be specific for cytomegalovirus antigens. It was suggested by the authors that the approach could potentially be generalized to other disease states and immunological phenotypes. A total of roughly 160 TCR beta chains were listed by the study as associated with cytomegalovirus. In a later analysis, HLA-associated TCR beta chains showed more clonal expansion and lower generation probabilities than non-associated chains that were equally common. In a later genetic analysis, fewer N-insertions in productive TCRs were reported among donors in an Asian-associated ancestry cluster than the 666-donor mean.

The cohort consisted of 670 or so healthy bone marrow donors. Cohort members were all nominally healthy when sampled, although unrecorded immune exposures were likely present. The donor tested CMV seropositive, placing the donor among the 250 to 350 seropositive members of the cohort. A peripheral blood sample was provided by each donor, and peripheral blood mononuclear cells were used for TCR beta sequencing. The Qiagen DNeasy Blood Extraction Kit was used to extract genomic DNA from the blood cell samples. Libraries were constructed by the immunoSEQ multiplex PCR assay. The multiplex PCR relied on a mix of 60 forward primers for TCR Vbeta segments and 13 reverse primers for TCR Jbeta segments. Amplification of the CDR3 region of rearranged TCR beta genes was performed with a multiplex PCR assay on genomic DNA. Amplified TCR beta libraries were sequenced as 87-base-pair reads on the Illumina HiSeq System. Regarding the original processing steps: In a later analysis, some 80 million unique TCR beta chains were counted across the roughly 670 repertoires, and around 10 million of these chains were shared by at least two donors. A nearest-neighbor algorithm error-corrected the raw reads and collapsed the reads into unique sequences, merging closely related sequences to remove PCR and sequencing errors. Alignment of CDR3 sequences to IMGT reference sequences was used to assign V, D and J gene segments. For a sequence to be retained, at least a six-nucleotide match to both a V gene segment and a J gene segment was required. A rearrangement counted as productive if the CDR3 had no stop codons and remained in frame with V and J, and every other rearrangement counted as non-productive. Following IMGT convention, CDR3 was defined as the stretch from the second conserved V-encoded cysteine to the conserved J-encoded phenylalanine. The earlier analysis of 587 of the donors excluded sequences that lacked an unambiguous match to a single V gene segment. In an earlier analysis of more than 500 of the donors, a V segment was called functional when productive rearrangements were above 56.7%, and segregating when the standard deviation between donors exceeded 5%. A statistical classification framework was built to diagnose cytomegalovirus status from the catalog of TCR beta chain sequences. In a later analysis, TCR nucleotide sequences were compared against IMGT/GENE-DB human TR gene sequences so that V and J genes could be assigned. Using the TCRdist pipeline, a later analysis assigned CDR3 sequences along with most-parsimonious VDJ recombination scenarios. In a later analysis, each TCR beta chain was defined by its CDR3 amino acid sequence together with its V-gene family, and reads without a unique V-gene family were excluded. A later analysis removed 600 or so highly shared, low-generation-probability nucleotide sequences to deal with suspected cross-contamination and a sequencing artifact. For each public chain, a later analysis derived a clonal expansion index from normalized ranks of inferred template counts within each repertoire. A later analysis computed generation probabilities with a VDJ recombination model fitted to out-of-frame rearrangements, and checked the results against IGoR. A later analysis scored TCR-TCR, TCR-HLA and TCR-CMV co-occurrence with hypergeometric tests, applying a repertoire-size bias correction to TCR pairs. In a later analysis, false discovery rates were estimated by permuting HLA or CMV assignments 20 times. In a later analysis, co-occurring TCRs were grouped with DBSCAN, and TCRdist sequence similarity was added when clustering was performed within HLA-allele-positive subsets. Co-occurrence clustering excluded repertoires with fewer than 30,000 or more than 120,000 public chains, plus five with anomalous nucleotide sharing. Drawn from immuneACCESS, this table holds only the in-frame rearrangements with V and J called that TCRdb kept. Clones are partly lost; checked studies trace under half to an unresolved V gene and leave the rest unexplained. V, J and clone size reflect that table, while D and trimming were determined from the DNA. Counted in this sample were 76,000 or so clones; around 72% of them appeared once. The ten largest clones take up about 16% of the sample.

The CDR3 runs 13 amino acids, cysteine and phenylalanine included. The sequence is cut down to CDR3 DNA, 39 bases in frame from base 1. Via the germline V gene, CDR1 is MRHNA and CDR2 SNTAGT. The junction carries 10 bases between V and J, which are trimmed by 6 bases and 2 bases respectively. The receptor comes from a woman between 40 and 50 years old in good health and CMV-seropositive. Material: PBMCs. The chain was built from TRBV6-4 and TRBJ1-1; TRBD1 could be the D gene, as 6 bases match. The DNA reads as follows: TGTGCCAGCAGGGCGGACAGAAACACTGAAGCTTTCTTT. This translates into CASRADRNTEAFF.